This T cell receptor beta chain emerged from a study of metastatic and nonmetastatic thyroid tumors. Regarding the study as a whole: Significantly higher TCR beta diversity was reportedly seen in malignant thyroid tumors than benign nodules, in blood and tumor.

On this clone itself: Its antigen is unidentified.

Per the germline V gene, CDR1 is MNHNS and CDR2 is SASEGT. The CDR3 runs to 13 residues. V lost 7 bases and J lost 4, with 11 bases in between. Prior to thyroid surgery, none of the patients had received any treatment. TCRdb reprocessed the PCR reads using MiXCR. The sample holds just over 20,000 clones, 10% to 15% seen once. The TCR originated in a male donor with papillary thyroid cancer or a benign thyroid nodule (not recorded which). Some clones in this sample may be carry-over from other donors' samples. Sequenced: blood. The J gene is TRBJ2-1, the V gene TRBV6-1; D is uncertain. CDR3 nucleotide sequence: TGTGCCAGCACCGCGTCCAGGTACAATGAGCAGTTCTTC. It specifies CASTASRYNEQFF.